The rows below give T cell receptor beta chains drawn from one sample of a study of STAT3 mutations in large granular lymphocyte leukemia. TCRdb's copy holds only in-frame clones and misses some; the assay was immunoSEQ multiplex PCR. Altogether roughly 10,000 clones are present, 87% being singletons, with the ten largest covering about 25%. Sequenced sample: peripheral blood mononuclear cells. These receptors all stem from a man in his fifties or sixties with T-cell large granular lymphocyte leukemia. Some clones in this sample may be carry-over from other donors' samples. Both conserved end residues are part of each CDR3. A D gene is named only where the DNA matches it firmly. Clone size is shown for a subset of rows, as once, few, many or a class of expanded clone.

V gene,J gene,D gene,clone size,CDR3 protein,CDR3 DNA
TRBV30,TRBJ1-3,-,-,CASYRDRVRSGNTIYF,TGTGCCTCATACAGGGATCGGGTCCGATCTGGAAACACCATATATTTT
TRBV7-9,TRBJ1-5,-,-,CASSPGTGNRPQHF,TGTGCCAGCAGCCCCGGGACGGGCAATCGGCCCCAGCATTTT
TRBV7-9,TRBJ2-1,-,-,CASSSSRGYGEQFF,TGTGCCAGCAGCTCCTCTAGGGGGTACGGTGAGCAGTTCTTC
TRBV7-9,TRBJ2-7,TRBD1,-,CASSLGQGPHYF,TGTGCCAGCAGCTTAGGACAGGGCCCTCACTACTTC
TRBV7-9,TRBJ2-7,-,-,CASSLAGGGYEQYF,TGTGCCAGCAGCTTAGCGGGAGGGGGGTACGAGCAGTACTTC
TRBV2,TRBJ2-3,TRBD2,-,CASSETSGTVDTQYF,TGTGCCAGCAGTGAGACTAGCGGGACGGTAGATACGCAGTATTTT
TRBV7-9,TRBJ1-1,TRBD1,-,CASSWTGAEAFF,TGTGCCAGCAGCTGGACAGGGGCTGAAGCTTTCTTT
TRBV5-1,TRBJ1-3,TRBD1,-,CASSPGPGQGGNTIYF,TGCGCCAGCAGCCCGGGACCGGGACAGGGAGGAAACACCATATATTTT
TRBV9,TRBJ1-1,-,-,CASSVGGAVNTEAFF,TGTGCCAGCAGCGTAGGGGGAGCAGTGAACACTGAAGCTTTCTTT
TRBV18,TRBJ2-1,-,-,CASSPLGGYNEQFF,TGTGCCAGCTCACCATTGGGGGGCTACAATGAGCAGTTCTTC
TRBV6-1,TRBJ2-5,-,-,CASREQEPGTQYF,TGTGCCAGCAGGGAACAGGAACCGGGGACCCAGTACTTC
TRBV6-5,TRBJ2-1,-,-,CASSYSASSEQFF,TGTGCCAGCAGTTACTCAGCGTCTAGTGAGCAGTTCTTC
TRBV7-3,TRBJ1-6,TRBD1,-,CASSDGQPGGSPLHF,TGTGCCAGCAGCGACGGACAGCCAGGGGGTTCACCCCTCCACTTT
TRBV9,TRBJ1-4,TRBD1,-,CASSSGTGWEKLFF,TGTGCCAGCAGTTCCGGGACAGGGTGGGAAAAACTGTTTTTT
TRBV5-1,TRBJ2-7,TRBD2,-,CASSLGPSGTYEQYF,TGCGCCAGCAGCTTGGGTCCTAGCGGTACGTACGAGCAGTACTTC
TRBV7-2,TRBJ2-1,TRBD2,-,CASTPGLAYNEQFF,TGTGCCAGCACCCCGGGACTAGCTTACAATGAGCAGTTCTTC
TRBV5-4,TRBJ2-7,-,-,CASAREFGYEQYF,TGTGCCAGCGCTCGGGAGTTCGGCTACGAGCAGTACTTC
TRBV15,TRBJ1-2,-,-,CATSDRRNYGYTF,TGTGCCACATCCGACAGGAGGAACTATGGCTACACCTTC
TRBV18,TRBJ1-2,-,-,CASSPGRAGSYGYTF,TGTGCCAGCTCACCAGGGAGGGCCGGATCCTATGGCTACACCTTC
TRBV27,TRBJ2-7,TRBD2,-,CASSSRLAKSSYEQYF,TGTGCCAGCAGTTCTAGACTAGCGAAGAGCTCCTACGAGCAGTACTTC
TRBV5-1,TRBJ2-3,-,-,CASSAGTSTDTQYF,TGCGCCAGCAGCGCCGGGACATCCACAGATACGCAGTATTTT
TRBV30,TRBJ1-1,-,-,CAWSVPGTVAAFF,TGTGCCTGGAGTGTACCAGGGACGGTAGCAGCTTTCTTT
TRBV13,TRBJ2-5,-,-,CASLRDSERETQYF,TGTGCCAGCCTACGGGATTCCGAGAGGGAGACCCAGTACTTC
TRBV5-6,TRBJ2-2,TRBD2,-,CASSSLLAANTGELFF,TGTGCCAGCAGCTCCCTACTAGCGGCGAACACCGGGGAGCTGTTTTTT
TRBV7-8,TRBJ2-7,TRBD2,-,CASSLGRGGISSYEQYF,TGTGCCAGCAGCTTGGGGCGGGGAGGGATATCCTCCTACGAGCAGTACTTC
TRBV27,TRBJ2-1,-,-,CASSPDSRSYNEQFF,TGTGCCAGCAGTCCGGACTCCCGCTCCTACAATGAGCAGTTCTTC
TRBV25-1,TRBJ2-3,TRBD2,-,CASTPRGGRGTDTQYF,TGTGCCAGCACTCCACGGGGCGGGAGGGGCACAGATACGCAGTATTTT
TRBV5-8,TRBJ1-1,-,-,CASSMTRGPEAFF,TGTGCCAGCAGCATGACCAGGGGACCTGAAGCTTTCTTT
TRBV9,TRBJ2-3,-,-,CASSAEARQDTQYF,TGTGCCAGCAGCGCCGAAGCTAGACAGGATACGCAGTATTTT
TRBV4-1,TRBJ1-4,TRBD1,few,CASSRDRVNEKLFF,TGCGCCAGCAGTCGGGACAGGGTTAATGAAAAACTGTTTTTT
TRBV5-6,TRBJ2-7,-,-,CASSPGLFYEQYF,TGTGCCAGCAGCCCGGGACTGTTCTACGAGCAGTACTTC
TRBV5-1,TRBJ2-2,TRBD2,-,CASSIGTSGRGGTGELFF,TGCGCCAGCAGCATTGGGACTAGCGGGAGAGGGGGCACCGGGGAGCTGTTTTTT
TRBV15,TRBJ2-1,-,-,CATSRDPHNEQFF,TGTGCCACCAGCAGAGATCCACATAATGAGCAGTTCTTC
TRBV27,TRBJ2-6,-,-,CATSRANVLTF,TGTGCCACCTCCCGGGCCAACGTCCTGACTTTC
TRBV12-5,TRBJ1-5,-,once,CASGLGQISNQPQHF,TGTGCTAGTGGTTTGGGACAGATTAGCAATCAGCCCCAGCATTTT
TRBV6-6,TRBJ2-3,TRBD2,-,CASRREWGTDTQYF,TGTGCCAGCAGGCGGGAGTGGGGCACAGATACGCAGTATTTT
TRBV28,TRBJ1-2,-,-,CASSFSSQGMNGYTF,TGTGCCAGCAGTTTTTCAAGCCAGGGGATGAATGGCTACACCTTC
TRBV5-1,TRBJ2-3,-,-,CASTPWALSTDTQYF,TGCGCCAGCACCCCCTGGGCGTTGAGCACAGATACGCAGTATTTT
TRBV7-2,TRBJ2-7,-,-,CASSLDFIEQYF,TGTGCCAGCAGCTTAGACTTTATCGAGCAGTACTTC
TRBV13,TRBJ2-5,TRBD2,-,CASSLGTSGRAREETQYF,TGTGCCAGCAGCTTAGGGACTAGCGGGAGGGCCCGAGAAGAGACCCAGTACTTC
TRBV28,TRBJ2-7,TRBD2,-,CASTGGSYEQYF,TGTGCCAGCACGGGGGGGTCCTACGAGCAGTACTTC
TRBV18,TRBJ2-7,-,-,CASSPGLSAHEQYF,TGTGCCAGCTCACCGGGCCTCTCAGCCCACGAGCAGTACTTC
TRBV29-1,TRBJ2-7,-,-,CSVESNSYEQYF,TGCAGCGTTGAGTCCAACTCCTACGAGCAGTACTTC
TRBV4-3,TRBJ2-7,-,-,CASSRGTSDSYEQYF,TGCGCCAGCAGCCGCGGGACATCGGATTCCTACGAGCAGTACTTC
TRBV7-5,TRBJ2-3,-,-,CARSLDSGTNTDTQYF,TGTGCCAGAAGCTTAGATAGCGGGACAAACACAGATACGCAGTATTTT
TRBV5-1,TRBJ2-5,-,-,CASRVISNQETQYF,TGCGCCAGCAGGGTGATTTCAAATCAAGAGACCCAGTACTTC
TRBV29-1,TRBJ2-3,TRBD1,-,CSVLTGGANTQYF,TGCAGCGTCCTGACAGGGGGCGCAAATACGCAGTATTTT
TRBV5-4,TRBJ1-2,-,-,CASSLDGGPYGYTF,TGTGCCAGCAGCTTGGACGGGGGGCCCTATGGCTACACCTTC
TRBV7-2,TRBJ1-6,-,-,CASSLDSFLHF,TGTGCCAGCAGCTTAGACAGTTTCCTCCACTTT
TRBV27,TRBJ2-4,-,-,CASTTAGQLAKNIQYF,TGTGCCAGCACCACCGCGGGACAGCTAGCCAAAAACATTCAGTACTTC
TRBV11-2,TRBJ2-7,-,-,CASSFSESSYEQYF,TGTGCCAGCAGCTTTTCAGAGAGCTCCTACGAGCAGTACTTC
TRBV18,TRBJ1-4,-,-,CASSPTVSEKLFF,TGTGCCAGCTCACCAACGGTTAGTGAAAAACTGTTTTTT
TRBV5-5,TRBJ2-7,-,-,CASSHMGFAGYEQYF,TGTGCCAGCAGCCATATGGGGTTTGCCGGATACGAGCAGTACTTC
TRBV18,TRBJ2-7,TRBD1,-,CASSPRDRGHPEQYF,TGTGCCAGCTCACCCCGGGACAGGGGGCACCCCGAGCAGTACTTC
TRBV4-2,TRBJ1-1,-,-,CASSQSGLDTEAFF,TGTGCCAGCAGCCAATCCGGGTTGGACACTGAAGCTTTCTTT
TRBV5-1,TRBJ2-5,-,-,CASSWGNMETQYF,TGCGCCAGCAGCTGGGGAAATATGGAGACCCAGTACTTC